This TCR beta chain was obtained from a study of T cells in Graves' hyperthyroidism and ophthalmopathy. The investigators amplified TCR beta CDR3 regions from RNA transcripts. Researchers ran a first-round RT-PCR on the TCR CDR3 using the HTBI primer set. TCRdb independently ran MiXCR on the multiplex PCR reads; one entry per CDR3 protein. The data contain about 640,000 distinct CDR3 sequences, around 20% of them singletons. This clonotype was counted only a few times. The CDR3 has 19 residues. V shed 6 bases, J shed 8 bases, and the junction held 23 bases outside the gene matches. The V gene's germline CDR1 is SEHNR and CDR2 FQNEAQ (reference sequence).

Sequenced: blood. The rearrangement joins TRBV7-9 to TRBJ2-1, with 9 bases identical to TRBD2. This clonotype was obtained from a man aged 25-45 years with Graves' ophthalmopathy. The CDR3: CASSSAGGAGGSRDDEQFF. CDR3 DNA sequence: TGTGCCAGCAGTTCGGCGGGTGGCGCGGGAGGGAGCCGGGATGATGAGCAGTTCTTC.